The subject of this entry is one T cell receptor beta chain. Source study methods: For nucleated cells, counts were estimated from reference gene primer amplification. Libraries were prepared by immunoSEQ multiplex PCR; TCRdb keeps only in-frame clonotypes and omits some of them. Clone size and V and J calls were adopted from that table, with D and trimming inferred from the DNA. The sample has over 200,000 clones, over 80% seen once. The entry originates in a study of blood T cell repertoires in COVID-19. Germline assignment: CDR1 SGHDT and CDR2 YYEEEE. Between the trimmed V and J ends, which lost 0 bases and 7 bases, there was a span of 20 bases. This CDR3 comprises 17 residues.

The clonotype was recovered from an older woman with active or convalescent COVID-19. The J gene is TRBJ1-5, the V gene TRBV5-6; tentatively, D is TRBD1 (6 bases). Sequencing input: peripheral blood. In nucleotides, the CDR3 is TGTGCCAGCAGCTTGGCCATGGCCAGGGGATTCGAACAGCCCCAGCATTTT. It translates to CASSLAMARGFEQPQHF.